Given below is one T cell receptor (beta chain) in context. The clone's antigen remains unknown. No quality values exist for individual bases; no much larger clone is one base distant. The sample is drawn from a study of T cell changes during pregnancy in multiple sclerosis (dated by TCRdb to the late 2010s). In the study overall: In women with multiple sclerosis, the researchers looked at how the T cell repertoire shifted as pregnancy progressed.

The CDR3 goes from the cysteine to the phenylalanine over 13 residues. Only the CDR3 part of the read is kept: 39 bases, read in frame from the first base. Compared with germline, V lacks 11 bases and J lacks 0 bases; bases without a gene match: 4. Taken from the germline V gene, the CDR1 and CDR2 loops are ENHRY and SYGVKD. The library was made by the immunoSEQ multiplex PCR assay. TCRdb carries this immuneACCESS record with in-frame sequences only. Its versions omit some clonotypes, under half of them owing to an unresolved V gene in the studies checked, with the rest unexplained. The sample has just under 50,000 clones on record, 94% of them singletons. The ten biggest clones cover around 0.3% of the sample.

The sequencing here drew on CD4+ T cells from peripheral blood mononuclear cells, taken in the third trimester of pregnancy. The receptor's source is a female donor with multiple sclerosis, enrolled in a pregnancy study. The rearranged segments are TRBV10-3 and TRBJ1-3; the central 7 bases match TRBD1. The CDR3 has the sequence CARTGDSGNTIYF. The DNA reads TGTGCCCGCACAGGGGACTCTGGAAACACCATATATTTT.